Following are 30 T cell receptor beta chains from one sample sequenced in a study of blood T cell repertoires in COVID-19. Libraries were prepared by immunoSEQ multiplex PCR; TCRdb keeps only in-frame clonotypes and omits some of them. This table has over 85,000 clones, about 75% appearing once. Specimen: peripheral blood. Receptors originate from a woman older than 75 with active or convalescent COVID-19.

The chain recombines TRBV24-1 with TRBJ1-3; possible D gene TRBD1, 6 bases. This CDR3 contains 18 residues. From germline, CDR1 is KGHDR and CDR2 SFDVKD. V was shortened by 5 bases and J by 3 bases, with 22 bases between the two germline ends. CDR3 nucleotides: TGTGCCACCAGTGTGACAGGCCCCCGATATAAGTTTGGAAACACCATATATTTT. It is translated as CATSVTGPRYKFGNTIYF.

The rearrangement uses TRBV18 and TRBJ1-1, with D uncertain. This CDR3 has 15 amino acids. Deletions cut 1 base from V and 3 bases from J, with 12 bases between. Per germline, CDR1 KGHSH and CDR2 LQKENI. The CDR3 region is CASSPQGGGDTEAFF. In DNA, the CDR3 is TGTGCCAGCTCACCACAGGGAGGAGGTGACACTGAAGCTTTCTTT.

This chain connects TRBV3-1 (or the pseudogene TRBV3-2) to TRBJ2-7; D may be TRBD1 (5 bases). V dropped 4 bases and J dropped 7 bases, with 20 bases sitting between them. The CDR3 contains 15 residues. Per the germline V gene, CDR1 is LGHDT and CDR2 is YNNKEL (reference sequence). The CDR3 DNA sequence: TGTGCCAGCAGCCCACACTCAGGGTACAAGGGAGAGCAGTACTTC. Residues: CASSPHSGYKGEQYF.

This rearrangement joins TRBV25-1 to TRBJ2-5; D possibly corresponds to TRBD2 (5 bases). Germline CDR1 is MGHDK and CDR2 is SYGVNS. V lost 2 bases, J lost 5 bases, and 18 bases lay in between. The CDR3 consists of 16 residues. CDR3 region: CASSEGSRGSGETQYF. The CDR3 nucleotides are TGTGCCAGCAGTGAAGGGTCCCGGGGATCCGGGGAGACCCAGTACTTC.

The CDR3 nucleotides read TGTGCCAGCAGCCTCACAAACAGGGATGGAGATGGCTACACCTTC. Its translation is CASSLTNRDGDGYTF. The V call is TRBV6-6, the J call TRBJ1-2; TRBD1 might be the D (6 bases). Trimming left V 6 bases short and J 6 bases short, with 20 bases between. Germline CDR1 is MNHNY and CDR2 is SVGAGI (reference sequence). This CDR3 spans 15 amino acids.

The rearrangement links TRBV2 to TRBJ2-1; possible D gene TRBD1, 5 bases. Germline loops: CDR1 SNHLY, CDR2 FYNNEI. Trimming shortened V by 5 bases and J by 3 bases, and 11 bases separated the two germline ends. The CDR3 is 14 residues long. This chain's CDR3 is CASSYYDSYNEQFF. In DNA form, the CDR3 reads TGTGCCAGCAGTTATTATGACAGCTACAATGAGCAGTTCTTC.

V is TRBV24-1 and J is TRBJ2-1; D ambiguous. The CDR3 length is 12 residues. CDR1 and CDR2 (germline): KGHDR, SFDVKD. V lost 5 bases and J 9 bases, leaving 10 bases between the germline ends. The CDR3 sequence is CATSGSMSEQFF. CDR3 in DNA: TGTGCCACCAGTGGATCTATGTCTGAGCAGTTCTTC.

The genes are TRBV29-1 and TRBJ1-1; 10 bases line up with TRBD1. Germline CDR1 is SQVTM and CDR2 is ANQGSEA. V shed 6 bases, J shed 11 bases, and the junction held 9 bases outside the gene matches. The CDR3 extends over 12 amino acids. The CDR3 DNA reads TGCAGCGTCCGAGGGACAGGGGCGCAGGCTTTCTTT. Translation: CSVRGTGAQAFF.

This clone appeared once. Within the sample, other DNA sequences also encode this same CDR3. CDR3 nucleotides: TGTGCCAGCAGCTCGGGAAATCAGCCCCAGCATTTT. This gives the protein CASSSGNQPQHF. J is TRBJ1-5 and V is TRBV7-9, with no clear D. The V gene's germline CDR1 is SEHNR and CDR2 FQNEAQ (reference sequence). The CDR3 is 12 amino acids. Between the trimmed V and J ends, which lost 4 bases and 4 bases, there was a span of 5 bases.

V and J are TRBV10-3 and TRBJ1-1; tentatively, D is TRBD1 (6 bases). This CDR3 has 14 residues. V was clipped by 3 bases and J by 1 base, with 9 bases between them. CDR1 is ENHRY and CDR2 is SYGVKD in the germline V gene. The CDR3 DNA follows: TGTGCCATCAGTGATTACAGGGAGAACACTGAAGCTTTCTTT. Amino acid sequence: CAISDYRENTEAFF.

The CDR3 region has the DNA TGTGCCAGCAGTTCCGGGACTAGAAACACCGGGGAGCTGTTTTTT. This codes for CASSSGTRNTGELFF. This chain links TRBV2 with TRBJ2-2, with TRBD2 matching over 8 bases. V was pared by 5 bases and J by 2 bases, with 4 bases of the junction left unmatched. The CDR3 runs 15 residues. From germline, CDR1 is SNHLY and CDR2 FYNNEI.

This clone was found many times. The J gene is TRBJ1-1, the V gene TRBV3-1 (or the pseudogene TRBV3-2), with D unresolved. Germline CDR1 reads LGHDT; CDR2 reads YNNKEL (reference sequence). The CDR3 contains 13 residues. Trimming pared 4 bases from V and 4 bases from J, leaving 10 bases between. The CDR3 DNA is TGTGCCAGCAGCCCGTTATTGGCCACTGAAGCTTTCTTT. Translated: CASSPLLATEAFF.

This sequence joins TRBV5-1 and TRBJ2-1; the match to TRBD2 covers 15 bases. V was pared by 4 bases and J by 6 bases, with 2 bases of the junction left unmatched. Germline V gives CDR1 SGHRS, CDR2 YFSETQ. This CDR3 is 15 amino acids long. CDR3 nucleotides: TGCGCCAGCAGCCCGGGACTAGCGGGAGGCAATGAGCAGTTCTTC. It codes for CASSPGLAGGNEQFF. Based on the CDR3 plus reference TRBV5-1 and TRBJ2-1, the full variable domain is KAGVTQTPRYLIKTRGQQVTLSCSPISGHRSVSWYQQTPGQGLQFLFEYFSETQRNKGNFPGRFSGRQFSNSRSEMNVSTLELGDSALYLCASSPGLAGGNEQFFGPGTRLTVL.

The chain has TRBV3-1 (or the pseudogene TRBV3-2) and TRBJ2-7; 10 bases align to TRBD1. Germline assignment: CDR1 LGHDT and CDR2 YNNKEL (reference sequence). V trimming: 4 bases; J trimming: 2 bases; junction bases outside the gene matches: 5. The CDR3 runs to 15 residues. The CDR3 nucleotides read TGTGCCAGCAGCCCATCGGGACAGGGGCCCTACGAGCAGTACTTC. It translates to CASSPSGQGPYEQYF.

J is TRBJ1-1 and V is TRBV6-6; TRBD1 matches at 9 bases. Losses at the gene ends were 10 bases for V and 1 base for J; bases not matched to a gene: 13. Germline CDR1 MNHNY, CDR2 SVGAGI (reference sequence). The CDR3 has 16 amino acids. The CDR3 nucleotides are TGTGCCACCGGAATACAGGGGGCGATGGGGAACACTGAAGCTTTCTTT. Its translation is CATGIQGAMGNTEAFF.

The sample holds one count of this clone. CDR3 protein: CASSPIRDRGSDTQYF. The CDR3 nucleotides read TGTGCCAGCTCACCGATCCGGGACAGGGGCTCAGATACGCAGTATTTT. The gene calls are TRBV18 and TRBJ2-3; 10 positions match TRBD1. Losses at the gene ends were 3 bases for V and 4 bases for J; bases not matched to a gene: 7. CDR1 is KGHSH and CDR2 is LQKENI in the germline V gene. The CDR3 loop spans 16 amino acids.

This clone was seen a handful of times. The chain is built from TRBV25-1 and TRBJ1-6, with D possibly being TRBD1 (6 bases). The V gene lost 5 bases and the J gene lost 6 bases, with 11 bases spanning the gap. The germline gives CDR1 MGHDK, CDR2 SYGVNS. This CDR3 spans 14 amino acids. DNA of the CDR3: TGTGCCAGCAGTAAGCAGGGGCGTAATTCACCCCTCCACTTT. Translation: CASSKQGRNSPLHF. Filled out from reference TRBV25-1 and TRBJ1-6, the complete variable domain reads EADIYQTPRYLVIGTGKKITLECSQTMGHDKMYWYQQDPGMELHLIHYSYGVNSTEKGDLSSESTVSRIRTEHFPLTLESARPSHTSQYLCASSKQGRNSPLHFGNGTRLTVT.

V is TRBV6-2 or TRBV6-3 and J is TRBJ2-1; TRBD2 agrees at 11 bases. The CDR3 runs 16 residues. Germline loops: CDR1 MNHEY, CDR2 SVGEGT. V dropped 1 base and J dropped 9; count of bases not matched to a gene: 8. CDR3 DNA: TGTGCCAGCAGTTACTTAGTAGCGGGAGGGCCTATTGAGCAGTTCTTC. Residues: CASSYLVAGGPIEQFF.

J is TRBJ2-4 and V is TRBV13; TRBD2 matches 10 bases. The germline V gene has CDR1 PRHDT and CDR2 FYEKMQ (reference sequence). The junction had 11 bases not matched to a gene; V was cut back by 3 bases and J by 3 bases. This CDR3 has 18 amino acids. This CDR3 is CASSFTSRLAGRKNIQYF. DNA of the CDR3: TGTGCCAGCAGCTTCACAAGTCGACTAGCGGGTCGCAAAAACATTCAGTACTTC.

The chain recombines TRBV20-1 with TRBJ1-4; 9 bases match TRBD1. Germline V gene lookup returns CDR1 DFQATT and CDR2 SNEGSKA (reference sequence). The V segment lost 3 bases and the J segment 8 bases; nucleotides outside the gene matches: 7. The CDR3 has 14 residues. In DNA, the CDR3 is TGCAGTGCTAGTTTGAGACAGGGGGGGGAAAAACTGTTTTTT. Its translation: CSASLRQGGEKLFF.

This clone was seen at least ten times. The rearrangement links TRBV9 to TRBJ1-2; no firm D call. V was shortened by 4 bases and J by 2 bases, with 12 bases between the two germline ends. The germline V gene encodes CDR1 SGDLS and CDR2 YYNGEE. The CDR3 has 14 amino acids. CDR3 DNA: TGTGCCAGCAGCCCCCGCGTGGGCAACTATGGCTACACCTTC. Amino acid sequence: CASSPRVGNYGYTF.

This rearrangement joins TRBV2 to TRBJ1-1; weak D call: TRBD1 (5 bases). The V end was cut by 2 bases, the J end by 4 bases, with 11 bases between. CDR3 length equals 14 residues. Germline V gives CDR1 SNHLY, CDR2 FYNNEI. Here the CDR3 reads CASSEFQGFTEAFF. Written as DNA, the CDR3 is TGTGCCAGCAGTGAATTTCAGGGTTTCACTGAAGCTTTCTTT.

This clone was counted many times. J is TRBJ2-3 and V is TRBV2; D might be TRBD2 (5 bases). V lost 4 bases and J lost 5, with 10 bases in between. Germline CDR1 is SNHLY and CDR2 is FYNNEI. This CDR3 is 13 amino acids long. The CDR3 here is CASSVVRVDTQYF. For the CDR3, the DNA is TGTGCCAGCAGTGTCGTGAGGGTAGATACGCAGTATTTT.

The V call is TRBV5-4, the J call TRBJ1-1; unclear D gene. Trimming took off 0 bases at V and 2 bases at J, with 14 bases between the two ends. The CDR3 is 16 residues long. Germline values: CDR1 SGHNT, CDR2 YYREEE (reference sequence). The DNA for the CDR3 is TGTGCCAGCAGCTTGGGGTTGCAGGTTGTAAACACTGAAGCTTTCTTT. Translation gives CASSLGLQVVNTEAFF.

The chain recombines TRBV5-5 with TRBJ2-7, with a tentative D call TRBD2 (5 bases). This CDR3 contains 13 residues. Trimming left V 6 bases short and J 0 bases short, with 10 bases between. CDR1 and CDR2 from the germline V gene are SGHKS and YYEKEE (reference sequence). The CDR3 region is CASKISDSYEQYF. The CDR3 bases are TGTGCCAGCAAAATTAGCGACTCCTACGAGCAGTACTTC.

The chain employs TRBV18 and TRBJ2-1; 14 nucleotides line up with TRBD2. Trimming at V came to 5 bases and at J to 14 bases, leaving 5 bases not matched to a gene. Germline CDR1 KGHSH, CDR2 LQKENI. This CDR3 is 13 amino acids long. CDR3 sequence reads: CASSATSGRGEFF. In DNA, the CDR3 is TGTGCCAGCTCAGCGACTAGCGGGAGGGGTGAGTTCTTC.

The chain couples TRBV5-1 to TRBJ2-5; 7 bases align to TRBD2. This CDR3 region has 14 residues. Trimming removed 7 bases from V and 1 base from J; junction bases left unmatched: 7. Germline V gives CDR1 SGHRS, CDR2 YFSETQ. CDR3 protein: CASLGGGSQETQYF. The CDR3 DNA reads TGCGCCAGCCTTGGGGGGGGATCCCAAGAGACCCAGTACTTC.

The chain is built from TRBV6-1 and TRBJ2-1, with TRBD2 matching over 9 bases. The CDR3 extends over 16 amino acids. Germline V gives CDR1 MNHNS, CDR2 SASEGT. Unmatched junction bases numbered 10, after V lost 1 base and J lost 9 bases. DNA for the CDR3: TGTGCCAGCAGTGAAGAAGGCGGGAGGGCCCTCGGTGAGCAGTTCTTC. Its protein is CASSEEGGRALGEQFF.

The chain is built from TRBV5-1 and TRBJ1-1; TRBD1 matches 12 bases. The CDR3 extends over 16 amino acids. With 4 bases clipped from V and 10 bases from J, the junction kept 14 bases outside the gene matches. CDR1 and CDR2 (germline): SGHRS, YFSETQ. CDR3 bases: TGCGCCAGCAGCACGGAGCCCCCGGGACAGGGGGCTATAGCTTTCTTT. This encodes CASSTEPPGQGAIAFF.

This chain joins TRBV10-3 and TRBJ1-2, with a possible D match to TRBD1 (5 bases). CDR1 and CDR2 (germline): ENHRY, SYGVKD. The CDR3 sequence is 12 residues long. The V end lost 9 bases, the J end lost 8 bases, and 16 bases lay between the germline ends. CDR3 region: CAIRKGYGGYTF. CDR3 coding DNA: TGTGCCATTAGGAAGGGGTACGGCGGCTACACCTTC.